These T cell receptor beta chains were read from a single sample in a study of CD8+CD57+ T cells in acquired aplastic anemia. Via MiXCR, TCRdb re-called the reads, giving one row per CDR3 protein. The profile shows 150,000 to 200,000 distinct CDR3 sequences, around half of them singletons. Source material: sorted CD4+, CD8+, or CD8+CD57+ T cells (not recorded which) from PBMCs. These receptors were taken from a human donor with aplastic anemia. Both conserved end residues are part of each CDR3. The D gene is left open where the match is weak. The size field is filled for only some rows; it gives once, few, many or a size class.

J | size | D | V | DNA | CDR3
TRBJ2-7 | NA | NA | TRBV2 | TGTGCCAGCAGTGAAAGGACCGAGCAGTACTTC | CASSERTEQYF
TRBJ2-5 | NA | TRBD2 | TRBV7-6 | TGTGCCAGCAGCTCTATAGCGGGTACACAAGAGACCCAGTACTTC | CASSSIAGTQETQYF
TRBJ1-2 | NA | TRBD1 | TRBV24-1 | TGTGCCACCAGTGATTCCCCGGGACAGGGGGGTGGCTACACCTTC | CATSDSPGQGGGYTF
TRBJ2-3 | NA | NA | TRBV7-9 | TGTGCCAGCAGCTTAGGCACCTTCGATACGCAGTATTTT | CASSLGTFDTQYF
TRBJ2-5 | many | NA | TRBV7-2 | TGTGCCAGCAGCTTAGGGGCGGCAGGGTACCAAGAGACCCAGTACTTC | CASSLGAAGYQETQYF
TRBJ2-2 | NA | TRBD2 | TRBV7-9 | TGTGCCAGCAGACTATTAGCGGGGGAGGCCGGGGAGCTGTTTTTT | CASRLLAGEAGELFF
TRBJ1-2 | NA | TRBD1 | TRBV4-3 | TGCGCCAGCAGCCAGACTCCCGGGACAGCGAACTATGGCTACACCTTC | CASSQTPGTANYGYTF
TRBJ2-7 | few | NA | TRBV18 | TGTGCCAGCTCAATACAGGGTATCGGAGAGCAGTACTTC | CASSIQGIGEQYF
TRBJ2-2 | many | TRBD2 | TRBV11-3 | TGTGCCAGCAGCCGCGGGGGGCTGTACACCGGGGAGCTGTTTTTT | CASSRGGLYTGELFF
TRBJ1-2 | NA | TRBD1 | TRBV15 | TGTGCCACCAGCACCGGGGCAGGGGGCGGCTATGGCTACACCTTC | CATSTGAGGGYGYTF
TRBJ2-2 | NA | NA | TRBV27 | TGTGCCAGCAGTTTAAAGGCCCGACAGGACAACACCGGGGAGCTGTTTTTT | CASSLKARQDNTGELFF
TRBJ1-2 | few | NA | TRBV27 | TGTGCCAGCAGCCGCGGCTACACCTTC | CASSRGYTF
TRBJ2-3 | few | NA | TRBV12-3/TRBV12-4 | TGTGCCAGCAGTTTTCGGGCCCGAGATACGCAGTATTTT | CASSFRARDTQYF
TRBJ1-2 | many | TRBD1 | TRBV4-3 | TGCGCCAGCAGCCGAGACAGGGGCGGCGGCTACACCTTC | CASSRDRGGGYTF
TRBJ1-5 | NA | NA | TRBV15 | TGTGCCACCCGAGACGGGAATCAGCCCCAGCATTTT | CATRDGNQPQHF
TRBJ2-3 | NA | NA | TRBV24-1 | TGTGCCACCAGTCCGGGACTTGGAGGGGGCACAGATACGCAGTATTTT | CATSPGLGGGTDTQYF
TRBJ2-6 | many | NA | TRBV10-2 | TGCGCCAGCAGCTCGCACGGACGGGACTCGGGGGCCAACGTCCTGACTTTC | CASSSHGRDSGANVLTF
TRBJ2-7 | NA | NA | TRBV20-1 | TGCAGTGCCACTACACGAGACTTTACCTACGAGCAGTACTTC | CSATTRDFTYEQYF
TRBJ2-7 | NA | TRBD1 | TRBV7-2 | TGTGCCAGCAGCTTAGCGCGGGGACAGGGATACGAGCAGTACTTC | CASSLARGQGYEQYF
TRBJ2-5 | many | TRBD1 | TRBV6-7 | TGTGCCAGCAGTTACCGACAGGGCCTGTACCAAGAGACCCAGTACTTC | CASSYRQGLYQETQYF
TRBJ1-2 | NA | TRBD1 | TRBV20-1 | TGCAGTGCCGACTCCGGGACAGGGCTTGGCTACACCTTC | CSADSGTGLGYTF
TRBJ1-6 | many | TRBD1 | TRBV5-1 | TGCGCCAGCAGGAGGGACAGGGGTGGTTCACCCCTCCACTTT | CASRRDRGGSPLHF
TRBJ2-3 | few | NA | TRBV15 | TGTGCCACCTTGGATGTACCTGGGGGTAGGGCAGATACGCAGTATTTT | CATLDVPGGRADTQYF
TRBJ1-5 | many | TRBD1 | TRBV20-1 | TGCAGTGCTGGCAGGACAGGGGTGTATCAGCCCCAGCATTTT | CSAGRTGVYQPQHF
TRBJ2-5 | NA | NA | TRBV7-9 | TGTGCCAGCAGCCCGACCTGGCCGAAAGAGACCCAGTACTTC | CASSPTWPKETQYF
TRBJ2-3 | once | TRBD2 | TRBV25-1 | TGTGCCAGCAGCTCTCAGCGGGGGGACCTACCAGATACGCGGTATTTT | CASSSQRGDLPDTRYF